These T cell receptor beta chains were read from a single sample in a study of cytomegalovirus exposure and HLA in healthy donors. Clones were sequenced by immunoSEQ multiplex PCR, and TCRdb holds only the in-frame ones, with some missing. The data contain 150,000 to 200,000 clones, more than 60% of them singletons. Sequencing used PBMCs. These receptors were taken from a young man in good health and CMV-seropositive. Both conserved end residues are part of each CDR3. A D gene is named only where the DNA matches it firmly. Clone size, where shown, is once, few, many, or a class for clones that have expanded.

clone_size	d_call	j_call	v_call	cdr3_nt	cdr3_aa
-	TRBD2	TRBJ2-1	TRBV5-5	TGTGCCAGCAGCCTGGGGTCAGGGACTAGTAAGTTCTTC	CASSLGSGTSKFF
-	-	TRBJ1-1	TRBV5-1	TGCGCCAGCAGCTTGACCGGGGGGCATACTGAAGCTTTCTTT	CASSLTGGHTEAFF
few	-	TRBJ2-1	TRBV2	TGTGCCAGCGGCCTCCTAGCGTTAGTAGGTGAGCAGTTCTTC	CASGLLALVGEQFF
-	TRBD1	TRBJ2-2	TRBV7-2	TGTGCCAGCAGCACCCTCGACAGGGCCGACACCGGGGAGCTGTTTTTT	CASSTLDRADTGELFF
-	TRBD2	TRBJ2-7	TRBV11-1	TGTGCCAGCAGCTCGGGACTAGCGGGAAGCGAGCAGTACTTC	CASSSGLAGSEQYF
-	-	TRBJ2-1	TRBV6-1	TGTGCCAGCAGTGGCCGGACTGTATACTCCTACAATGAGCAGTTCTTC	CASSGRTVYSYNEQFF
-	TRBD1	TRBJ1-4	TRBV14	TGTGCCAGCAGCCCGGGACAGCTTCTTGAAAAACTGTTTTTT	CASSPGQLLEKLFF
-	-	TRBJ2-3	TRBV7-3	TGTGCCAGCAGGCTGACCGCTAGCGCAAGCACAGATACGCAGTATTTT	CASRLTASASTDTQYF
-	-	TRBJ2-3	TRBV28	TGTGCCAGCACACAACCCCGAAACTCGGGAGCAGATACGCAGTATTTT	CASTQPRNSGADTQYF
-	-	TRBJ2-7	TRBV28	TGTGCCAGCAGAAACCCCGGACACGGCTACGAGCAGTACTTC	CASRNPGHGYEQYF
-	-	TRBJ1-1	TRBV9	TGTGCCAGCAGCCATCCTCCGAAAGGGGATCCCACTGAAGCTTTCTTT	CASSHPPKGDPTEAFF
few	TRBD1	TRBJ1-2	TRBV27	TGTGCCAGCAGTTCGCGACAGGGCGGAAACTATGGCTACACCTTC	CASSSRQGGNYGYTF
-	TRBD2	TRBJ2-1	TRBV7-9	TGTGCCAGCAGCGGGACTAGCGGGAGGGCTGCCAACAATGAGCAGTTCTTC	CASSGTSGRAANNEQFF
once	TRBD2	TRBJ2-1	TRBV28	TGTGCCAGCAGTCCTAGCGGAACTTGGGGTGAGCAGTTCTTC	CASSPSGTWGEQFF
-	-	TRBJ2-7	TRBV28	TGTGCCAGCAGCCTAGGGGTCTCCTACGAGCAGTACTTC	CASSLGVSYEQYF
-	-	TRBJ2-5	TRBV4-1	TGCGCCAGCAGCTACAAGGCTAGCGGCGGAAAAGGGGGCCAAGAGACCCAGTACTTC	CASSYKASGGKGGQETQYF
-	TRBD2	TRBJ2-5	TRBV19	TGTGCCAGTAGTATAGTGTTGGGGGTTGGCGGGAGGACGGAGACCCAGTACTTC	CASSIVLGVGGRTETQYF
-	TRBD1	TRBJ2-7	TRBV7-9	TGTGCCAGCAGCTCGGGGACAGGGGGTAGCTACGAGCAGTACTTC	CASSSGTGGSYEQYF
few	TRBD1	TRBJ1-1	TRBV4-2	TGTGCCAGCAGCCAGGCCACAGGGGGCACTGAAGCTTTCTTT	CASSQATGGTEAFF
-	TRBD1	TRBJ2-7	TRBV29-1	TGCAGCGTTGCGGGCACCGGGACAGGGGACTACGAGCAGTACTTC	CSVAGTGTGDYEQYF
-	-	TRBJ1-2	TRBV25-1	TGTGCCAGCAGTGATCAAGGGGATGGCCACACCTTC	CASSDQGDGHTF
-	-	TRBJ1-4	TRBV4-2	TGTGCCAGCAGCCAAGATTTTCAGGTCCCTAATGAAAAACTGTTTTTT	CASSQDFQVPNEKLFF
-	-	TRBJ1-5	TRBV28	TGTGCCAGCAAAGCGGGACGGGCGCGACAGCCCCAGCATTTT	CASKAGRARQPQHF
-	-	TRBJ2-3	TRBV10-1	TGCGCCAGCAGTGAACACAGTCCCACAGATACGCAGTATTTT	CASSEHSPTDTQYF
-	TRBD1	TRBJ1-3	TRBV18	TGTGCCAGCTCACTAAGGACAGGGAAGAACACCATATATTTT	CASSLRTGKNTIYF
few	TRBD1	TRBJ2-3	TRBV27	TGTGCCAGCAGATTGACCGGGACAGGGGGGCCAGATACGCAGTATTTT	CASRLTGTGGPDTQYF
-	TRBD1	TRBJ1-3	TRBV2	TGTGCCAGCAGAACAGGGGGCTCTGGAAACACCATATATTTT	CASRTGGSGNTIYF